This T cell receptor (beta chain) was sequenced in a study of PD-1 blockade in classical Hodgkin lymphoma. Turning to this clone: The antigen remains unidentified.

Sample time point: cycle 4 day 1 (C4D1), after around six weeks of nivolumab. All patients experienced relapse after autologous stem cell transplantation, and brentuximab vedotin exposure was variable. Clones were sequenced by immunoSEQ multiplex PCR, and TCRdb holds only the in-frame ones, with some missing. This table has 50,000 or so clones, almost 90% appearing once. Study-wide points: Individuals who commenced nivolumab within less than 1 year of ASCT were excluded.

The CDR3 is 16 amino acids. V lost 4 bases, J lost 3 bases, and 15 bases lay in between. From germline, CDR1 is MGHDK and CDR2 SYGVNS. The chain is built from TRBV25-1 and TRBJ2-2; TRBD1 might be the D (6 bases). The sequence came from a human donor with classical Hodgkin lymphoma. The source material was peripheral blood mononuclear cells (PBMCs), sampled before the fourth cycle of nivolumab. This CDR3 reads CASSVNRVSDTGELFF. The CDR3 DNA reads TGTGCCAGCAGTGTTAACAGGGTCTCGGACACCGGGGAGCTGTTTTTT.